Below, 19 T cell receptor beta chains from the same sample are listed, as sequenced in a study of OX40 agonist ivuxolimab in advanced cancers. The table came from immunoSEQ multiplex PCR; TCRdb's copy has only in-frame clones and leaves some out. The sample records fewer than 95,000 clones, about 93% being singletons. The starting material was CD4+ or CD8+ T cells sorted from blood, obtained in a trial of the OX40 agonist ivuxolimab. Source of these receptors: an adult with an advanced solid tumor such as melanoma, head and neck, liver or kidney cancer.

The chain links TRBV19 to TRBJ2-7; 10 bases are shared with TRBD1. CDR3 length equals 16 residues. CDR1 and CDR2 from the germline V gene are LNHDA and SQIVND (reference sequence). Trimming removed 3 bases from V and 6 bases from J; junction bases left unmatched: 11. The CDR3 protein is CASSISQDRGTLEQYF. DNA of the CDR3: TGTGCCAGTAGTATTTCCCAGGACAGGGGGACCCTCGAGCAGTACTTC.

CDR3 region: CASRSSGGSSYEQYF. In nucleotides, the CDR3 is TGTGCCAGCAGATCAAGCGGGGGGAGCTCCTACGAGCAGTACTTC. The chain couples TRBV11-2 to TRBJ2-7; TRBD2 matches at 9 bases. CDR1 and CDR2 (germline): SGHAT, FQNNGV. This CDR3 comprises 15 residues. Trimming took 6 bases from V and 0 from J; bases not matched to a gene: 6.

The V call is TRBV28, the J call TRBJ2-1; 8 nucleotides match TRBD2. Per germline, CDR1 MDHEN and CDR2 SYDVKM. The V segment lost 3 bases and the J segment 3 bases; nucleotides outside the gene matches: 7. CDR3 length: 16 amino acids. CDR3: CASSFSQRELYNEQFF. CDR3 DNA: TGTGCCAGCAGTTTTTCCCAGCGGGAGCTCTACAATGAGCAGTTCTTC.

This clone appeared once. This chain connects TRBV5-1 to TRBJ2-7; D might be TRBD1 or TRBD2, each matching 5 bases. V was trimmed by 4 bases and J by 5 bases, leaving 10 bases between them. The germline V gene has CDR1 SGHRS and CDR2 YFSETQ. CDR3 size: 12 residues. CDR3 sequence: CASSGLRDEQYF. Written as DNA, the CDR3 is TGCGCCAGCAGCGGACTCAGGGACGAGCAGTACTTC.

The chain employs TRBV5-4 and TRBJ2-3, with a weak D call TRBD2 (6 bases). V was clipped by 1 base and J by 12 bases, with 21 bases between them. Germline CDR1 SGHNT, CDR2 YYREEE (reference sequence). The CDR3 is 15 residues long. In nucleotides, the CDR3 is TGTGCCAGCAGCTTGATGGGACTTCAAGACTATCCCCAGTATTTT. Translated, it gives CASSLMGLQDYPQYF.

V usage is TRBV10-3 and J usage is TRBJ2-7, with 10 bases that match TRBD1. The CDR3 has 17 residues. The germline CDR1 and CDR2 sequences are ENHRY and SYGVKD. Trimming cost V 0 bases and J 3 bases; bases outside gene matches: 8. The CDR3: CAISESPGTGDGYEQYF. The DNA for the CDR3 is TGTGCCATCAGTGAGTCCCCGGGGACAGGGGATGGCTACGAGCAGTACTTC.

This clone was observed a single time. J is TRBJ1-1 and V is TRBV19; 9 bases are a match to TRBD1. In germline, CDR1 is LNHDA, CDR2 SQIVND (reference sequence). The CDR3 sequence is 13 residues long. J lost 5 bases, V lost 10 bases, and 8 bases had no gene match. CDR3 residues: CATRRDRETEAFF. CDR3 bases: TGTGCCACCCGCAGGGACAGGGAGACTGAAGCTTTCTTT.

This rearrangement joins TRBV28 to TRBJ2-5; tentative D call: TRBD1 (5 bases). V shed 2 bases and J shed 3 bases, with 10 bases lying between them. The length of the CDR3 is 14 residues. CDR1 and CDR2 (germline): MDHEN, SYDVKM. The CDR3 region has the DNA TGTGCCAGCAGTTTACTAGGGGCGGAAGAGACCCAGTACTTC. This translates into CASSLLGAEETQYF.

The rearrangement joins TRBV2 to TRBJ2-2, with D possibly being TRBD1 (5 bases). CDR1 and CDR2 from the germline V gene are SNHLY and FYNNEI. The CDR3 extends over 14 amino acids. With 2 bases removed from V and 7 bases from J, the gap between germline ends came to 11 bases. In nucleotides, the CDR3 is TGTGCCAGCAGTGAAAGACTTCAGGGCGGGGAGCTGTTTTTT. This translates into CASSERLQGGELFF.

V and J are TRBV18 and TRBJ2-3; 8 nucleotides line up with TRBD1. CDR1 KGHSH and CDR2 LQKENI come from the germline V gene. The V segment lost 2 bases and the J segment 1 base; nucleotides outside the gene matches: 2. The CDR3 loop spans 15 amino acids. Here the CDR3 reads CASSPGQGGTDTQYF. In DNA, the CDR3 is TGTGCCAGCTCACCAGGACAGGGAGGCACAGATACGCAGTATTTT. Combining the CDR3 with reference TRBV18 and TRBJ2-3 gives the whole variable domain NAGVMQNPRHLVRRRGQEARLRCSPMKGHSHVYWYRQLPEEGLKFMVYLQKENIIDESGMPKERFSAEFPKEGPSILRIQQVVRGDSAAYFCASSPGQGGTDTQYFGPGTRLTVL.

There are a few counts of this clone. The chain joins TRBV2 to TRBJ1-1; D is unresolved. Germline lookup yields CDR1 SNHLY and CDR2 FYNNEI. Trimming shortened V by 7 bases and J by 10 bases, and 16 bases separated the two germline ends. The CDR3 is 12 residues long. The CDR3 DNA is TGTGCCAGCAAGGACGATGTCCCAGGAGCTTTCTTT. It yields the protein CASKDDVPGAFF.

This chain connects TRBV9 to TRBJ2-3; D perhaps matches TRBD2 (5 bases). This CDR3 is built from 15 residues. Trimming took 3 bases from V and 0 from J, leaving 11 bases between them. Germline lookup yields CDR1 SGDLS and CDR2 YYNGEE. CDR3 loop: CASSAFGGSTDTQYF. As DNA, the CDR3 is TGTGCCAGCAGCGCCTTTGGCGGGAGCACAGATACGCAGTATTTT.

The chain has TRBV19 and TRBJ1-3; 9 positions match TRBD1. Germline loops: CDR1 LNHDA, CDR2 SQIVND (reference sequence). This CDR3 has 14 residues. Losses at the gene ends were 3 bases for V and 10 bases for J; bases not matched to a gene: 7. CDR3 sequence: CASSMTGQGRTIYF. CDR3 nucleotides: TGTGCCAGTAGTATGACCGGACAGGGGCGGACCATATATTTT.

This rearrangement joins TRBV28 to TRBJ2-3; D ambiguous. Looked up from germline, CDR1 is MDHEN and CDR2 is SYDVKM. This CDR3 comprises 14 residues. V dropped 3 bases and J dropped 1 base, with 8 bases sitting between them. The CDR3, as DNA: TGTGCCAGCAGTTTTCTGCTACGCACAGATACGCAGTATTTT. Its translation: CASSFLLRTDTQYF.

V is TRBV28 and J is TRBJ2-7; 10 positions match TRBD1. The CDR3 contains 12 residues. In germline, CDR1 is MDHEN, CDR2 SYDVKM. Germline trimming cut 8 bases from V and 2 bases from J; bases unmatched to any gene: 0. The DNA of the CDR3 is TGTGCCAGCGGACAGGGGGCCTACGAGCAGTACTTC. Its translation is CASGQGAYEQYF. The full variable domain, its missing parts supplied by reference TRBV28 and TRBJ2-7, is DVKVTQSSRYLVKRTGEKVFLECVQDMDHENMFWYRQDPGLGLRLIYFSYDVKMKEKGDIPEGYSVSREKKERFSLILESASTNQTSMYLCASGQGAYEQYFGPGTRLTVT.

J is TRBJ1-2 and V is TRBV6-6; TRBD1 aligns across 8 bases. Trimming at V came to 11 bases and at J to 2 bases, leaving 7 bases not matched to a gene. The CDR3 is 13 amino acids. Germline CDR1 and CDR2: MNHNY and SVGAGI (reference sequence). This CDR3 reads CAVSRQGNYGYTF. In DNA, the CDR3 is TGTGCCGTTTCCAGACAGGGGAACTATGGCTACACCTTC.

This chain uses TRBV2 with TRBJ2-2; perhaps TRBD1 as D (5 bases). Germline V CDR1 and CDR2: SNHLY, FYNNEI. The CDR3 is made up of 13 amino acids. V was trimmed by 5 bases and J by 1 base, leaving 5 bases between them. CDR3 nucleotides: TGTGCCAGCAGTACAGGGAACACCGGGGAGCTGTTTTTT. It specifies CASSTGNTGELFF.

The rearrangement links TRBV7-7 to TRBJ2-5; D is perhaps TRBD2 (6 bases). Germline lookup yields CDR1 SSHAT and CDR2 FNYEAQ (reference sequence). CDR3 length: 15 residues. Trimming shortened V by 4 bases and J by 2 bases, and 14 bases separated the two germline ends. Here the CDR3 reads CASSSGSGGQETQYF. The CDR3 region has the DNA TGTGCCAGCAGCTCGGGATCTGGGGGGCAAGAGACCCAGTACTTC.

The chain employs TRBV5-1 and TRBJ2-5, with a weak D call TRBD1 (7 bases). This CDR3 contains 15 residues. Germline V gene sequence: CDR1 SGHRS, CDR2 YFSETQ. V was clipped by 0 bases and J by 5 bases, with 14 bases between them. The CDR3, as DNA: TGCGCCAGCAGCTTGGCCCCCAGGGGGGAGGAGACCCAGTACTTC. Amino acid sequence: CASSLAPRGEETQYF.